This TCR beta chain was identified in a study of blood T cell repertoires in COVID-19. About the study: PBMCs, B-cell-depleted T cells, or T cells were the source of the cDNA or gDNA that made up the material.

Authors' methods: Researchers report that nucleated cell counts were estimated from reference gene primer amplification. This table comes from immunoSEQ multiplex PCR, and its TCRdb copy is limited to in-frame clones, with some not included. From that table come the V and J calls and clone size; the DNA was used to work out D and trimming. This sample has approximately 67,000 clones, with approximately 86% found just once. The CDR3 sequence is 12 residues long. CDR1 and CDR2 (germline): SEHNR, FQNEAQ (reference sequence). The ends were cut back, 3 bases at V and 12 bases at J, with 11 bases in the middle.

The sample comprised peripheral blood. The chain employs TRBV7-9 and TRBJ1-4; possible D gene TRBD1, 5 bases. This clonotype originated in a man between 60 and 75 years old with acute or convalescent COVID-19. The CDR3, as DNA: TGTGCCAGCAGCTTCCAGGGTTTAGAACTGTTTTTT. Translated, it gives CASSFQGLELFF.